This T cell receptor beta chain was sequenced for a study of CD4+ T cells in melanoma. General study findings and limits: In melanoma, neoantigen-specific CD4+ T cells reportedly differed in differentiation state. A reported correlation linked neoantigen-specific CD4+ T cells to CD8+, macrophage and B cell function.

The repertoire was sequenced with immunoSEQ multiplex PCR; TCRdb's copy has only in-frame clones and lacks some. Of more than 12,000 clones detected, about 63% appear once; the ten largest clones hold roughly 16%. Regarding this clone: Its antigen remains unknown.

Germline V lookup: CDR1 SNHLY, CDR2 FYNNEI. The CDR3 has 13 residues. Trimming shortened V by 5 bases and J by 7 bases, and 12 bases separated the two germline ends. The chain is built from TRBV2 and TRBJ1-5, with TRBD1 as a possible D gene (6 bases). The sequenced material came from cells from a culture (not recorded whether cultured in vitro). The clonotype was recovered from a human donor with melanoma. The CDR3: CASSHRDGQPQHF. CDR3 nucleotides: TGTGCCAGCAGTCACAGGGATGGCCAGCCCCAGCATTTT.